The sequence of this T cell receptor (beta chain) was determined in a study of blood T cells in healthy people across ages. On this clonotype itself: No antigen is known for it.

General observations from the study: Older age went with lower TCR beta diversity per million T cells, in a roughly linear way. Long-lived donors exceeded aged donors in naive CD4+ cells and diversity. Samples with more naive T cells showed higher observed beta diversity.

A sample-barcoded 5' primer and a J-beta primer mix were used in a second PCR of about 7 to 12 cycles. A template-switch adaptor that had 12 random nucleotides put a tag on each cDNA molecule. TCRdb reprocessed the 5' RACE reads via MiXCR and lists one record per CDR3 protein. The sample has about 970,000 distinct CDR3 sequences; roughly 51% are singletons. The germline gives CDR1 DFQATT, CDR2 SNEGSKA (reference sequence). J was trimmed by 3 bases and V by 0 bases; bases with no gene match: 4. This CDR3 contains 14 residues. The V and J genes are TRBV20-1 and TRBJ2-7, with 8 bases matching TRBD2. This sequence was found in a woman in her sixties in good health. Sequenced: blood. Here the CDR3 reads CSARDQRGIYEQYF. CDR3 nucleotide sequence: TGCAGTGCTAGAGATCAGCGGGGGATCTACGAGCAGTACTTC.